The 26 T cell receptor beta chains given below trace back to one sample, sequenced in a study of identical twins. TCRdb passed the 5' RACE reads through MiXCR, listing each CDR3 protein once. This sample has hundreds of thousands of distinct CDR3 sequences, with 5.5% to 8% found just once. The same data also went into a second study, on yellow fever vaccine responses in identical twins.

Sequencing was done on a sample of memory (CD45RO+) T cells sorted from blood. Receptor source: a woman aged 18-29 years in good health.

The table lists this clonotype with a few counts. V is TRBV20-1 and J is TRBJ2-3; 10 nucleotides agree with TRBD2. The V gene's germline CDR1 is DFQATT and CDR2 SNEGSKA (reference sequence). Losses at the gene ends were 3 bases for V and 6 bases for J; bases not matched to a gene: 0. CDR3 length: 12 amino acids. This CDR3 reads CSARTSGDTQYF. The DNA for the CDR3 is TGCAGTGCTAGGACTAGCGGGGATACGCAGTATTTT.

This clonotype was observed a few times. V is TRBV4-2 and J is TRBJ2-1; unclear D gene. Trimming removed 0 bases at V and 3 bases at J, with 9 bases between. CDR1 and CDR2 (germline): LGHNA, YNFKEQ. There are 15 residues in the CDR3. For the CDR3, the DNA is TGTGCCAGCAGCCAAGATCTCCGGGTCTACAATGAGCAGTTCTTC. It is translated as CASSQDLRVYNEQFF.

This chain joins TRBV20-1 and TRBJ2-1, with 7 bases fitting TRBD2. The germline CDR1 and CDR2 sequences are DFQATT and SNEGSKA (reference sequence). The CDR3 runs 15 residues. Germline trimming cut 0 bases from V and 3 bases from J; bases unmatched to any gene: 5. DNA for the CDR3: TGCAGTGCTAGAGAGGGAGGGGCCAACTACAATGAGCAGTTCTTC. Translating gives CSAREGGANYNEQFF.

Written as DNA, the CDR3 is TGTGCCAGCAGTTTGACAGGGGTACCCAATGAGCAGTTCTTC. Translation: CASSLTGVPNEQFF. This chain joins TRBV2 and TRBJ2-1; TRBD1 matches at 8 bases. Germline CDR1 is SNHLY and CDR2 is FYNNEI. The J segment lost 6 bases and the V segment lost 5 bases, leaving 6 bases of the junction unmatched. CDR3 size: 14 residues.

The chain joins TRBV6-1 to TRBJ1-5, with 7 bases identical to TRBD1. The CDR3 extends over 14 amino acids. V lost 6 bases and J lost 3; bases outside the gene matches: 5. The V gene's germline CDR1 is MNHNS and CDR2 SASEGT. CDR3 nucleotide sequence: TGTGCCAGCAGGGCGGGACAGCTCAATCAGCCCCAGCATTTT. Encoded protein: CASRAGQLNQPQHF.

This clonotype has only a few counts. V is TRBV5-1 and J is TRBJ2-3; TRBD1 aligns across 8 bases. The CDR3 extends over 16 amino acids. Trimming removed 4 bases from V and 2 bases from J; junction bases left unmatched: 9. CDR1 SGHRS and CDR2 YFSETQ come from the germline V gene. The DNA of the CDR3 is TGCGCCAGCAGCCAGCAGGGGGCAGCCAACACAGATACGCAGTATTTT. This codes for CASSQQGAANTDTQYF. The full variable domain, in which reference TRBV5-1 and TRBJ2-3 provide the parts outside the CDR3, is KAGVTQTPRYLIKTRGQQVTLSCSPISGHRSVSWYQQTPGQGLQFLFEYFSETQRNKGNFPGRFSGRQFSNSRSEMNVSTLELGDSALYLCASSQQGAANTDTQYFGPGTRLTVL.

This clonotype was detected a few times. V and J are TRBV20-1 and TRBJ2-5; D might be TRBD2 (5 bases). Trimming cost V 8 bases and J 5 bases, with 15 bases left between them. CDR1 and CDR2 from the germline V gene are DFQATT and SNEGSKA (reference sequence). The CDR3 has 12 residues. The CDR3 region has the DNA TGCAGTTTCACTAGAGCGTTGGAGACCCAGTACTTC. Residues: CSFTRALETQYF.

In this sample, this clonotype turned up a few times. J is TRBJ2-3 and V is TRBV10-3; no clear D gene. This CDR3 has 13 residues. CDR1 and CDR2 (germline): ENHRY, SYGVKD. V was pared by 6 bases and J by 8 bases, with 15 bases between. DNA for the CDR3: TGTGCCATCAGAATGGCGCTCCCGGGTACGCAGTATTTT. Amino acids: CAIRMALPGTQYF.

The V gene is TRBV10-3, the J gene TRBJ2-1; D gene uncertain. V was cut by 3 bases and J by 0 bases, with 12 bases left in between. This CDR3 is built from 16 residues. Germline-derived CDR1 and CDR2 are ENHRY and SYGVKD. Here the CDR3 DNA reads TGTGCCATCAGTGATCACAAGGGCTTCTCCTACAATGAGCAGTTCTTC. It specifies CAISDHKGFSYNEQFF.

This clonotype was counted ten times or more. This rearrangement joins TRBV9 to TRBJ2-1; 10 positions agree with TRBD1. Trimming at V came to 4 bases and at J to 5 bases, leaving 6 bases not matched to a gene. CDR1 SGDLS and CDR2 YYNGEE come from the germline V gene. There are 15 residues in the CDR3. For the CDR3, the DNA is TGTGCCAGCAGCAAGACAGGGGGCCTCGACAATGAGCAGTTCTTC. Translation: CASSKTGGLDNEQFF.

This clonotype was detected once. The rearrangement uses TRBV24-1 and TRBJ2-2, with D possibly TRBD1 on 6 matching bases. Trimming removed 5 bases from V and 5 bases from J, with 14 bases in between. This CDR3 has 15 residues. The germline CDR1 and CDR2 sequences are KGHDR and SFDVKD. The DNA of the CDR3 is TGTGCCACCAGTGTAGGGCAGGGGCGGACCGGGGAGCTGTTTTTT. This gives the protein CATSVGQGRTGELFF.

V usage is TRBV6-5 and J usage is TRBJ1-5; tentative D call: TRBD1 (6 bases). Germline V gene data show CDR1 as MNHEY and CDR2 as SVGAGI. The CDR3 sequence is 14 residues long. Deletions cut 8 bases from V and 7 bases from J, with 18 bases between. The CDR3: CASGEGGFGQPQHF. Written as DNA, the CDR3 is TGTGCCAGCGGGGAGGGGGGGTTTGGGCAGCCCCAGCATTTT.

The CDR3 sequence: CASSRTVGNTIYF. CDR3 nucleotide sequence: TGTGCCAGTAGTAGAACGGTTGGAAACACCATATATTTT. The V gene is TRBV19, the J gene TRBJ1-3, with D hard to call. This CDR3 contains 13 residues. V gave up 4 bases and J gave up 3 bases, with 7 bases separating them. Germline assignment: CDR1 LNHDA and CDR2 SQIVND (reference sequence).

This clonotype was seen more than once but under ten times. The chain couples TRBV28 to TRBJ2-1; 12 bases line up with TRBD2. CDR1 and CDR2 from the germline V gene are MDHEN and SYDVKM. The J segment lost 6 bases and the V segment lost 8 bases, leaving 8 bases of the junction unmatched. The CDR3 covers 15 residues. The CDR3 coding sequence is TGTGCCAGCTTCGTCCGGACTAGCGGGGTCAATGAGCAGTTCTTC. Residues: CASFVRTSGVNEQFF.

This clonotype was recorded many times. The chain recombines TRBV7-8 with TRBJ2-5, with 7 bases aligning to TRBD1. CDR1 is SGHVS, CDR2 FQNEAQ, per germline. The CDR3 totals 16 residues. J lost 5 bases, V lost 5 bases, and 14 bases had no gene match. CDR3 sequence (DNA): TGTGCCAGCAGCCTGAATCTAATAGGGGGCTGGGAGACCCAGTACTTC. Translated: CASSLNLIGGWETQYF.

This clonotype was counted ten times or more. This chain joins TRBV29-1 and TRBJ2-3; 11 bases map to TRBD2. Trimming removed 6 bases from V and 6 bases from J; junction bases left unmatched: 8. CDR3 length equals 14 residues. Per the germline V gene, CDR1 is SQVTM and CDR2 is ANQGSEA. The CDR3: CSVASGGYRDTQYF. The CDR3 nucleotides read TGCAGCGTGGCTAGCGGGGGGTATCGGGATACGCAGTATTTT.

Ten or more counts support this clonotype. The chain uses TRBV7-9 and TRBJ1-4, with D uncertain. CDR1 and CDR2 from the germline V gene are SEHNR and FQNEAQ (reference sequence). There are 14 residues in the CDR3. V was trimmed by 2 bases and J by 0 bases, leaving 4 bases between them. The CDR3 loop is CASSLSATNEKLFF. The CDR3 DNA follows: TGTGCCAGCAGCTTAAGTGCAACTAATGAAAAACTGTTTTTT.

The genes are TRBV13 and TRBJ1-1; no clear D. In germline, CDR1 is PRHDT, CDR2 FYEKMQ (reference sequence). The CDR3 totals 11 residues. V lost 0 bases, J lost 10 bases, and 6 bases lay in between. The CDR3 DNA follows: TGTGCCAGCAGCTTAGGTCCCGGAGCTTTCTTT. Amino acids: CASSLGPGAFF.

There are many counts of this clonotype. The CDR3 DNA reads as TGTGCCACCAGTGATCCCCAGGAGCAGTTCTTC. This codes for CATSDPQEQFF. V gene TRBV24-1 combines with J gene TRBJ2-1, with D unclear. Germline CDR1 reads KGHDR; CDR2 reads SFDVKD. V gave up 3 bases and J gave up 10 bases, with 6 bases separating them. There are 11 residues in the CDR3.

The rearrangement joins TRBV18 to TRBJ2-5, with D possibly being TRBD1 or TRBD2 (5 bases each). V shed 2 bases and J shed 2 bases, with 15 bases lying between them. Germline V gene sequence: CDR1 KGHSH, CDR2 LQKENI. CDR3 size: 16 residues. The CDR3 nucleotides are TGTGCCAGCTCACCATCAAGGGACGAACCACAAGAGACCCAGTACTTC. Translating gives CASSPSRDEPQETQYF. Based on the CDR3 plus reference TRBV18 and TRBJ2-5, the full variable domain is NAGVMQNPRHLVRRRGQEARLRCSPMKGHSHVYWYRQLPEEGLKFMVYLQKENIIDESGMPKERFSAEFPKEGPSILRIQQVVRGDSAAYFCASSPSRDEPQETQYFGPGTRLLVL.

This clonotype has just a few counts. V usage is TRBV24-1 and J usage is TRBJ2-1, with D uncertain. This CDR3 spans 16 amino acids. The V gene's germline CDR1 is KGHDR and CDR2 SFDVKD. The V end was cut by 3 bases, the J end by 8 bases, with 19 bases between. The CDR3 bases are TGTGCCACCAGTGATCCGGCCCCGACCGTCGCCCATGAGCAGTTCTTC. This translates into CATSDPAPTVAHEQFF.

This clonotype was observed a few times. J is TRBJ2-2 and V is TRBV11-1; possibly TRBD1 or TRBD2 for D (6 bases each). V lost 5 bases to trimming and J lost 2 bases, with 21 bases between them. This CDR3 comprises 18 residues. Germline loops: CDR1 SGHAT, CDR2 FQDESV (reference sequence). In nucleotides, the CDR3 is TGTGCCAGCAGCCCCCCCGTAACGGCGGGGACAAACACCGGGGAGCTGTTTTTT. Translated: CASSPPVTAGTNTGELFF.

This clonotype was detected only once. V usage is TRBV5-4 and J usage is TRBJ2-5, with 16 bases identical to TRBD2. This CDR3 is built from 14 residues. Germline assignment: CDR1 SGHNT and CDR2 YYREEE (reference sequence). Germline trimming cut 9 bases from V and 5 bases from J; bases unmatched to any gene: 4. In DNA, the CDR3 is TGTGCCACCCAGGGACTAGCGGGGGGGGAGACCCAGTACTTC. Translated: CATQGLAGGETQYF. The variable domain in full, with the rest retrieved from reference TRBV5-4 and TRBJ2-5, is ETGVTQSPTHLIKTRGQQVTLRCSSQSGHNTVSWYQQALGQGPQFIFQYYREEENGRGNFPPRFSGLQFPNYSSELNVNALELDDSALYLCATQGLAGGETQYFGPGTRLLVL.

This clonotype came up many times. The chain carries TRBV12-3 or TRBV12-4 and TRBJ2-1; 7 nucleotides line up with TRBD2. The CDR3 totals 15 residues. J lost 0 bases, V lost 7 bases, and 6 bases had no gene match. CDR3 region: CASILRGSSYNEQFF. In DNA form, the CDR3 reads TGTGCCAGCATCCTGCGGGGGAGCTCCTACAATGAGCAGTTCTTC.

The chain couples TRBV20-1 to TRBJ2-5, with TRBD2 matching 10 bases. The CDR3 loop spans 16 amino acids. The V segment lost 3 bases and the J segment 5 bases; nucleotides outside the gene matches: 12. Germline CDR1 reads DFQATT; CDR2 reads SNEGSKA (reference sequence). This CDR3 reads CSARPATSGPGETQYF. CDR3 sequence (DNA): TGCAGTGCTAGGCCCGCGACTAGCGGGCCGGGGGAGACCCAGTACTTC.

This clonotype was observed at least ten times. The chain recombines TRBV5-1 with TRBJ2-3, with no clear D. CDR3 length: 12 residues. The V end lost 2 bases, the J end lost 5 bases, and 6 bases lay between the germline ends. Germline assignment: CDR1 SGHRS and CDR2 YFSETQ. The CDR3 spells CASSFSGDTQYF. The CDR3, as DNA: TGCGCCAGCAGCTTCTCCGGAGATACGCAGTATTTT.